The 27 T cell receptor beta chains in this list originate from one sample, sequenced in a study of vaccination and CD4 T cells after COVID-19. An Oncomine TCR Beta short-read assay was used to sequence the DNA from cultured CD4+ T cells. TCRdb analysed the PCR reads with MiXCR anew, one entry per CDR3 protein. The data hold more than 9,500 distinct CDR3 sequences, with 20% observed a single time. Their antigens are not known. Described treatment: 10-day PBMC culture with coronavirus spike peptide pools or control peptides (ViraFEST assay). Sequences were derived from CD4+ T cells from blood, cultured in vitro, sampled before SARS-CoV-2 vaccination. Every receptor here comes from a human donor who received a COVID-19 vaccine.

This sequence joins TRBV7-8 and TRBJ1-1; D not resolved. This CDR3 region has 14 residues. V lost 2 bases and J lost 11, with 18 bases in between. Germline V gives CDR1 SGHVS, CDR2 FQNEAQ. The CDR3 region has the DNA TGTGCCAGCAGCTTACCGGGAGATCTAATGAAGGCTTTCTTT. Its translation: CASSLPGDLMKAFF.

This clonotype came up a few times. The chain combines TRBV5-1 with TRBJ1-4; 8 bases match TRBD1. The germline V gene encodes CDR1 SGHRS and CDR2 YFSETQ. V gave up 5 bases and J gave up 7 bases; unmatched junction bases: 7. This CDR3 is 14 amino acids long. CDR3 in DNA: TGCGCCAGCAGATCGACAGGGGTTAGTGAAAAACTGTTTTTT. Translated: CASRSTGVSEKLFF.

The chain's CDR3 is CASSTRRNTEAFF. CDR3 DNA sequence: TGTGCCAGCAGTACCAGACGGAACACTGAAGCTTTCTTT. The gene calls are TRBV12-3 or TRBV12-4 and TRBJ1-1; D remains unclear. Trimming pared 5 bases from V and 1 base from J, leaving 8 bases between. The CDR3 totals 13 residues.

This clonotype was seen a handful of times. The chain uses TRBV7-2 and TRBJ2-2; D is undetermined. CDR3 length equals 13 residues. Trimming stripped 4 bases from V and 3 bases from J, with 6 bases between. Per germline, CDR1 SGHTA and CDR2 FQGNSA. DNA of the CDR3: TGTGCCAGCAGCTCCTCACACACCGGGGAGCTGTTTTTT. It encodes CASSSSHTGELFF.

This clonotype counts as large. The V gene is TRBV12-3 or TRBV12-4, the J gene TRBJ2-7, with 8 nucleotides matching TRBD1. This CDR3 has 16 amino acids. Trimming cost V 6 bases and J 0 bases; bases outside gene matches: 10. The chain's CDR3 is CASSLPPGTGSYEQYF. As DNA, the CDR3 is TGTGCCAGCAGCCTCCCTCCGGGGACAGGCTCCTACGAGCAGTACTTC.

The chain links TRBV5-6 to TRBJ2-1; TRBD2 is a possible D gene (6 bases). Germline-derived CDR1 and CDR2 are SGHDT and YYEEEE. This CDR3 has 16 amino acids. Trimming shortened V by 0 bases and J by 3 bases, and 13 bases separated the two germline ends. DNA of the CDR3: TGTGCCAGCAGCTTGGGGGTAGCGGATAACTACAATGAGCAGTTCTTC. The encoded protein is CASSLGVADNYNEQFF.

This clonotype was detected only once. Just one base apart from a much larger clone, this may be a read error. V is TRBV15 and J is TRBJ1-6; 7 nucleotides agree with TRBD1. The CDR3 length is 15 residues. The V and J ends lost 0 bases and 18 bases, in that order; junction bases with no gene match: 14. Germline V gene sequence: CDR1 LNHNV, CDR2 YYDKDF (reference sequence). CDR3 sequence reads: CATSRDSGQHVTPHF. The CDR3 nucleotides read TGTGCCACCAGCAGAGATTCGGGACAGCACGTCACCCCCCACTTT.

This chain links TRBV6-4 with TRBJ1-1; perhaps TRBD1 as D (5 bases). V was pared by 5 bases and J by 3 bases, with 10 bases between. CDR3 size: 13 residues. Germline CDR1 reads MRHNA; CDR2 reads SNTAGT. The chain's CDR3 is CASSRDADTEAFF. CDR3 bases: TGTGCCAGCAGTCGGGACGCGGACACTGAAGCTTTCTTT.

CDR3 coding DNA: TGTGCCAGCTCACTGGGACAGGGGGCTTACGAGCAGTACTTC. Translation gives CASSLGQGAYEQYF. The chain joins TRBV18 to TRBJ2-7, with 12 positions matching TRBD1. J was trimmed by 4 bases and V by 4 bases; bases with no gene match: 2. The CDR3 is 14 residues long. CDR1 and CDR2 from the germline V gene are KGHSH and LQKENI.

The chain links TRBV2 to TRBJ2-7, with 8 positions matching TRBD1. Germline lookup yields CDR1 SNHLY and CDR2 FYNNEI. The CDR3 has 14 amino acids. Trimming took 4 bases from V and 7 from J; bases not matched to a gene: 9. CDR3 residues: CASSVTGVAYEQYF. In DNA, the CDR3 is TGTGCCAGCAGTGTGACAGGGGTGGCGTATGAGCAGTACTTC.

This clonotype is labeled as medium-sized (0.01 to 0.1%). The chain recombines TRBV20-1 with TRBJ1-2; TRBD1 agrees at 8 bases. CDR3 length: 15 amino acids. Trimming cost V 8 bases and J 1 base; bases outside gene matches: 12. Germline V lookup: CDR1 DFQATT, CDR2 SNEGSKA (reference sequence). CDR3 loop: CSPGGDRRYNYGYTF. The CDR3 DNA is TGCAGTCCAGGCGGGGACAGGAGATATAACTATGGCTACACCTTC.

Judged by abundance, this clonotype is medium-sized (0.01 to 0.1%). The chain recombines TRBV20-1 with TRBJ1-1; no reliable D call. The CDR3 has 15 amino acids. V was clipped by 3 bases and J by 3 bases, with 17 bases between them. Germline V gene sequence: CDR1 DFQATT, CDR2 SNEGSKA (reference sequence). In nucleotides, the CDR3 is TGCAGTGCTAGCTCCTCGGGTCATGCGGACACTGAAGCTTTCTTT. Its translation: CSASSSGHADTEAFF.

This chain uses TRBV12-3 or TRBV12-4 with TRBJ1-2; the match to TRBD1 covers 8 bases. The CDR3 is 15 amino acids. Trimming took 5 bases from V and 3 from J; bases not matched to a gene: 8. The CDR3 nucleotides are TGTGCCAGCAGTCCCCGGACAGGGTATGACTATGGCTACACCTTC. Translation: CASSPRTGYDYGYTF.

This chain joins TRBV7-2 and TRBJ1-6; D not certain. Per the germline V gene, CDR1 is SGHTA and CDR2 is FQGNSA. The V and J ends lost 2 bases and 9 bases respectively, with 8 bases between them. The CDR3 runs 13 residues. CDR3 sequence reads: CASSLKITSPLHF. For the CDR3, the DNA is TGTGCCAGCAGCTTAAAGATAACTTCACCCCTCCACTTT.

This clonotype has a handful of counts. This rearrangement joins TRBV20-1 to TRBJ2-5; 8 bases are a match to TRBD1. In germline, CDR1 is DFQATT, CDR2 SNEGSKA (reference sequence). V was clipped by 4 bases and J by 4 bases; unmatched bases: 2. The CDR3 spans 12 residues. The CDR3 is CSATDRGETQYF. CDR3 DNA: TGCAGTGCTACCGACAGGGGAGAGACCCAGTACTTC.

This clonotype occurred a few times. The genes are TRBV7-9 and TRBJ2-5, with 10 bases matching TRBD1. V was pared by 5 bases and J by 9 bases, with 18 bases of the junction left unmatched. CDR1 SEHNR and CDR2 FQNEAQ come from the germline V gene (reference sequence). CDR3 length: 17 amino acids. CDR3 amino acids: CASSSTGTGVSRGAQYF. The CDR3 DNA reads TGTGCCAGCAGCAGTACCGGGACAGGGGTGTCCCGTGGCGCCCAGTACTTC. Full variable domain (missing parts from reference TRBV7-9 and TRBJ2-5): DTGVSQNPRHKITKRGQNVTFRCDPISEHNRLYWYRQTLGQGPEFLTYFQNEAQLEKSRLLSDRFSAERPKGSFSTLEIQRTEQGDSAMYLCASSSTGTGVSRGAQYFGPGTRLLVL.

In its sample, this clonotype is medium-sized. CDR3 protein: CATSGEGRQPQHF. The CDR3 DNA is TGTGCCACCAGTGGGGAGGGAAGACAGCCCCAGCATTTT. V gene TRBV24-1 combines with J gene TRBJ1-5; no clear D. CDR3 length: 13 amino acids. The germline V and J ends were trimmed by 5 bases and 7 bases, with 11 bases remaining between them. From germline, CDR1 is KGHDR and CDR2 SFDVKD.

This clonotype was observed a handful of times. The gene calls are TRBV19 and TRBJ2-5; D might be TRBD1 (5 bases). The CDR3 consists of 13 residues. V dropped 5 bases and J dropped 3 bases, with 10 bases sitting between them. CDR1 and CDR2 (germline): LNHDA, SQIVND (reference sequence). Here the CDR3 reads CASSPSREETQYF. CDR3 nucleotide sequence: TGTGCCAGTAGTCCATCCAGGGAAGAGACCCAGTACTTC.

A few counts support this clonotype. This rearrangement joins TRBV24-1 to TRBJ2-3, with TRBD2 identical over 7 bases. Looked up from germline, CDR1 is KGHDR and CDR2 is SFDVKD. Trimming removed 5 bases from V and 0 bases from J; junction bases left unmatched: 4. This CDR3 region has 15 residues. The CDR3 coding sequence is TGTGCCACCAGTGGAAAGGGACTAAGCACAGATACGCAGTATTTT. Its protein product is CATSGKGLSTDTQYF.

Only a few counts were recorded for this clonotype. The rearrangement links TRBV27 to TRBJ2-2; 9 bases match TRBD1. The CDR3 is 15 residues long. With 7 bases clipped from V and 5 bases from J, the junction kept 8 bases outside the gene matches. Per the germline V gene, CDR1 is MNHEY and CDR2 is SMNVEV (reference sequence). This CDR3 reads CASTTGQGITGELFF. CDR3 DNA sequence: TGTGCCAGCACCACGGGACAGGGTATAACCGGGGAGCTGTTTTTT.

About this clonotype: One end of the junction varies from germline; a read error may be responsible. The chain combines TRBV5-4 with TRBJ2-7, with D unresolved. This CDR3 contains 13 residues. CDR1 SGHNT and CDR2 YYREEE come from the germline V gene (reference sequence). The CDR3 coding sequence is TGTGCCAGCAGCTTGGACTTCTCCTACGAGCAGTGCTTC. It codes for CASSLDFSYEQCF.

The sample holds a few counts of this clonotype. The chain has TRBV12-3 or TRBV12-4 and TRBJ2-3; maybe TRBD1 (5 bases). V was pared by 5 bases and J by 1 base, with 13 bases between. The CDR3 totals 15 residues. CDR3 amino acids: CASSPQGKGTDTQYF. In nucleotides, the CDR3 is TGTGCCAGCAGTCCGCAGGGTAAGGGCACAGATACGCAGTATTTT.

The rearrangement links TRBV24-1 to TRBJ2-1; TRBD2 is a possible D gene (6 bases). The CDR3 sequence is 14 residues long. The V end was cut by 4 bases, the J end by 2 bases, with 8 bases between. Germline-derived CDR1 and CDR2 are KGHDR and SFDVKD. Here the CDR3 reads CATSDAGTYNEQFF. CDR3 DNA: TGTGCCACCAGTGACGCGGGGACCTACAATGAGCAGTTCTTC.

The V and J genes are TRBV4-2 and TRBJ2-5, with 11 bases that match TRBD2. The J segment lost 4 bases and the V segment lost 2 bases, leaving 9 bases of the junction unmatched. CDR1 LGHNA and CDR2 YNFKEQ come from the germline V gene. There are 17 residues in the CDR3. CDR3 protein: CASSQSLAGGAGETQYF. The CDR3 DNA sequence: TGTGCCAGCAGCCAATCGTTAGCGGGGGGGGCTGGAGAGACCCAGTACTTC.

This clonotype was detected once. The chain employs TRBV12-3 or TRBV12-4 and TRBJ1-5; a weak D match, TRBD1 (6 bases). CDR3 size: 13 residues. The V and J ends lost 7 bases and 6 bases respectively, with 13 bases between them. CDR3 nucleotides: TGTGCCAGCACTCGGGGGGCAGGTCAGCCCCAGCATTTT. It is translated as CASTRGAGQPQHF.

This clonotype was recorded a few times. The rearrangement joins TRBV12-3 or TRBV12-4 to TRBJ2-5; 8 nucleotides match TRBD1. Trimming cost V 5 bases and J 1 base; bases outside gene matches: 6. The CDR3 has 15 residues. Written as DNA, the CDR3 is TGTGCCAGCAGTACTCGTACAGGGGGCCAAGAGACCCAGTACTTC. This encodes CASSTRTGGQETQYF.

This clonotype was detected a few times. CDR3 sequence: CASSLGPTDTQYF. The CDR3 region has the DNA TGTGCCAGCAGCTTAGGACCGACAGATACGCAGTATTTT. The V and J genes are TRBV7-7 and TRBJ2-3; no reliable D call. The germline V and J ends were trimmed by 1 base and 3 bases, with 5 bases remaining between them. This CDR3 spans 13 amino acids. Germline CDR1 reads SSHAT; CDR2 reads FNYEAQ (reference sequence).